A selection of T cell receptor beta chains follows, all from one sample in a study of Graves' ophthalmopathy and Graves' hyperthyroidism. TCRdb reprocessed the multiplex PCR reads with MiXCR, giving one entry per CDR3 protein. The sample records 600,000 to 650,000 distinct CDR3 sequences, 22% being singletons. Sequencing was carried out using peripheral blood. These receptors originate from a young woman with stable Graves' hyperthyroidism. Some clones in this sample may be carry-over from other donors' samples. The CDR3 runs from the conserved cysteine through the conserved F or W. The order of the fields is V gene, J gene, clone size, D gene, CDR3 DNA, CDR3 protein. D genes are given only for firm matches. Clone size, where shown, is once, few, many, or a class for clones that have expanded.

TRBV6-5	TRBJ1-1	many	.	TGTGCCGTCTCCAGGGATGGGGTGAACACTGAAGCTTTCTTT	CAVSRDGVNTEAFF
TRBV2	TRBJ1-1	many	.	TGTGCCAGCAGTGAAGTTGGAGGGGCGGCTGAAGCTTTCTTT	CASSEVGGAAEAFF
TRBV20-1	TRBJ1-2	.	.	TGCAGTGCCCTAGAGGGGACGGGCAACTATGGCTACACCTTC	CSALEGTGNYGYTF
TRBV20-1	TRBJ2-7	many	.	TGCAGTGCTAAAACAGGGTCCTACGAGCAGTACTTC	CSAKTGSYEQYF
TRBV19	TRBJ1-2	many	.	TGTGCCAGTACCACTTCCTTCTATGGCTACACCTTC	CASTTSFYGYTF
TRBV20-1	TRBJ1-3	many	TRBD1	TGCAGTGCTAGTACAGGGGCTGGAAACACCATATATTTT	CSASTGAGNTIYF
TRBV6-5	TRBJ2-2	many	.	TGTGCCAGCAGTTACGGGGGCGTAGGGGAGCTGTTTTTT	CASSYGGVGELFF
TRBV12-3/TRBV12-4	TRBJ2-7	.	.	TGTGCCAGCAGTTCGTTGGTTGGCTCCGAGCAGTACTTC	CASSSLVGSEQYF
TRBV6-1	TRBJ1-6	few	.	TGTGCCAGCAGGACTGGGGACTCGGGTTCACCCCTCCACTTT	CASRTGDSGSPLHF
TRBV3-1	TRBJ2-7	.	.	TGTGCCAGCAGCCTCGTTGGCGGGGGCCGGCTCGAGCAGTACTTC	CASSLVGGGRLEQYF
TRBV7-2	TRBJ2-7	many	TRBD1	TGTGCCAGCAGCAACAGGGGGCGTTACGAGCAGTACTTC	CASSNRGRYEQYF
TRBV4-2	TRBJ2-5	.	.	TGTGCCAGCAGCCAGGGGGGGGGCGGCCTCCAAGAGACCCAGTACTTC	CASSQGGGGLQETQYF
TRBV2	TRBJ2-2	few	.	TGTGCCAGCAAAAGGAACAACCCCACCGGGGAGCTGTTTTTT	CASKRNNPTGELFF
TRBV11-2	TRBJ2-7	many	TRBD1	TGTGCCAGCAGCTTAATCGGGACAGGGGTCTACGAGCAGTACTTC	CASSLIGTGVYEQYF
TRBV11-2	TRBJ1-3	.	.	TGTGCCAGCAGCACCGTGACAGGACCCTCTGGAAACACCATATATTTT	CASSTVTGPSGNTIYF
TRBV25-1	TRBJ1-2	many	TRBD1	TGTGCCAGCAGCTGGACAGGGGGCTATGGCTACACCTTC	CASSWTGGYGYTF
TRBV7-2	TRBJ1-1	once	.	TGTGCCAGCACTAGAAAGGGGGGGACTGAAGCTTTCTTT	CASTRKGGTEAFF
TRBV28	TRBJ2-5	.	TRBD1	TGTGCCAGCGCTTACCGGGACAGGCCACAAGAGACCCAGTACTTC	CASAYRDRPQETQYF
TRBV12-3/TRBV12-4	TRBJ1-5	many	.	TGTGCCAGCAGTAGGGGTACCGCCAATCAGCCCCAGCATTTT	CASSRGTANQPQHF
TRBV5-4	TRBJ2-5	.	TRBD2	TGTGCCAGCAGCTCACCGACTAGCGGGGGCTTTATAGAGACCCAGTACTTC	CASSSPTSGGFIETQYF
TRBV30	TRBJ1-2	few	.	TGTGCCTGGAGTCCGGGCGCTGACTCTGGCTACACCTTC	CAWSPGADSGYTF
TRBV7-8	TRBJ2-7	.	TRBD2	TGTGCCAGCAGCCCTATAGCGGGGGGCCGCCTGGGCGAGCGGTACTTC	CASSPIAGGRLGERYF
TRBV12-3/TRBV12-4	TRBJ1-5	.	.	TGTGCCAGCAGTCCCCAGCAGAACAATCAGCCCCAGCATTTT	CASSPQQNNQPQHF
TRBV2	TRBJ1-1	.	TRBD1	TGTGCCAGCAGTGCCCAAACAGGGGGGAACACTGAAGCTTTCTTT	CASSAQTGGNTEAFF
TRBV20-1	TRBJ2-5	many	.	TGCAGTGCAAGTCGGGTCGGCTGGCAAGAGACCCAGTACTTC	CSASRVGWQETQYF
TRBV28	TRBJ2-7	many	TRBD2	TGTGCCAGCAGTCTCCGGGGGCGAAGACTAGCGGGAGACGAGCAGTACTTC	CASSLRGRRLAGDEQYF
TRBV30	TRBJ2-4	few	.	TGTGCCTGGAGTCGTAGGGGAATGGACATTCAGTACTTC	CAWSRRGMDIQYF
TRBV6-5	TRBJ1-2	many	.	TGTGCCAGCAGTTCCCCCCCCAACCAGTATGGCTACACCTTC	CASSSPPNQYGYTF
TRBV29-1	TRBJ1-1	many	.	TGCAGCGTTGCGTATCAGGGACCCATGAACACTGAAGCTTTCTTT	CSVAYQGPMNTEAFF
TRBV30	TRBJ1-5	many	.	TGTGCCTGGAGTGTGGGGGCTCCTCAGCCCCAGCATTTT	CAWSVGAPQPQHF
TRBV11-2	TRBJ1-1	.	.	TGTGCCAGCAGCTCAGATTGGAGCCCCAGGGGTGACGGCACTGAAGCTTTCTTT	CASSSDWSPRGDGTEAFF
TRBV20-1	TRBJ2-7	.	.	TGCAGTGCTCCGGATCGGCGGGACGGACGGTACTACGAGCAGTACTTC	CSAPDRRDGRYYEQYF
TRBV20-1	TRBJ1-1	.	TRBD1	TGCAGTGCTAAGGTTTGGGCCGGGACAGGAGCTTTCTTT	CSAKVWAGTGAFF
TRBV7-9	TRBJ1-2	few	.	TGTGCCAGCAGCTCCCCGGGACCCGGAAACTATGGCTACACCTTC	CASSSPGPGNYGYTF
TRBV5-1	TRBJ1-5	many	TRBD1	TGCGCCAGCAGCTTGATGGACAGGGGGCAGGAGCAGCCCCAGCATTTT	CASSLMDRGQEQPQHF
TRBV2	TRBJ2-7	.	TRBD2	TGTGCCAGCAGCCCCGGGGGGGGGCCAGGCGAGCAGTACTTC	CASSPGGGPGEQYF
TRBV12-3/TRBV12-4	TRBJ2-2	many	.	TGTGCCAGCAGTTTGGGTACTATCCCCGGGGAGCTGTTTTTT	CASSLGTIPGELFF
TRBV12-3/TRBV12-4	TRBJ2-7	.	TRBD2	TGTGCCAGCACCCTGGGGAGGGGCGGTATAGCGGACGAGCAGTACTTC	CASTLGRGGIADEQYF
TRBV27	TRBJ1-1	many	TRBD1	TGTGCCAGCAGTCCGATGGACAGGGAAGGGAACACTGAAGCTTTCTTT	CASSPMDREGNTEAFF
TRBV25-1	TRBJ2-7	.	.	TGTGCCAGCACCCCTTGGGACAAATTCGAGCAGTACTTC	CASTPWDKFEQYF
TRBV5-6	TRBJ1-6	many	.	TGTGCCAGCAGCTTGGCCGACGGGGCGTATTCACCCCTCCACTTT	CASSLADGAYSPLHF
TRBV30	TRBJ1-1	.	.	TGTGCCTGGAGTGTACAAATAGGAGCTTTCTTT	CAWSVQIGAFF
TRBV6-1	TRBJ1-6	many	.	TGTGCCAGCGCCGACGACGGGAGGGCTTCACCCCTCCACTTT	CASADDGRASPLHF
TRBV29-1	TRBJ2-6	many	.	TGCAGCGTTGGGTCCAACTCTGGGGCCAACGTCCTGACTTTC	CSVGSNSGANVLTF
TRBV12-3/TRBV12-4	TRBJ1-1	.	.	TGTGCCAGCAGTTTAGCGGGGTCGATTAACACTGAAGCTTTCTTT	CASSLAGSINTEAFF
TRBV9	TRBJ2-7	many	TRBD1	TGTGCCAGCAGCGAGGGGGCAGGGGGTTCCTACGAGCAGTACTTC	CASSEGAGGSYEQYF